A single sample is the source of the 16 T cell receptor beta chains below, sequenced in a study of T cell repertoires in cytomegalovirus infection. TCRdb re-called the reads through MiXCR, storing one row per CDR3 protein. The data show a few hundred thousand distinct CDR3 sequences, about 20% seen once. These receptors' targets are unknown. The sequencing used cultured PBMCs, collected from culture after CMV antigen stimulation. These receptors originate from a human donor in good health (CMV status not recorded). Some clones in this sample may be carry-over from other donors' samples.

This clonotype occurred a few times. The chain carries TRBV12-3 or TRBV12-4 and TRBJ1-5; a possible D gene is TRBD1 (5 bases). The length of the CDR3 is 18 residues. V dropped 3 bases and J dropped 4 bases, with 22 bases sitting between them. The CDR3 loop reads CASSLWALGQGGNQPQHF. For the CDR3, the DNA is TGTGCCAGCAGTTTGTGGGCCCTCGGCCAGGGAGGGAATCAGCCCCAGCATTTT.

This clonotype was seen a few times. The DNA of the CDR3 is TGTGCCAGCAGTTACCGGGCGGTCAATGAGCAGTTCTTC. As protein: CASSYRAVNEQFF. The gene calls are TRBV6-6 and TRBJ2-1; D unresolved. Trimming cost V 2 bases and J 6 bases, with 8 bases left between them. This CDR3 is 13 amino acids long. Germline V CDR1 and CDR2: MNHNY, SVGAGI (reference sequence).

CDR3 residues: CASSYRAPYEQYF. DNA of the CDR3: TGTGCCAGCAGTTACCGAGCTCCCTACGAGCAGTACTTC. The chain employs TRBV6-2 or TRBV6-3 and TRBJ2-7; no firm D call. The CDR3 contains 13 residues. V dropped 2 bases and J dropped 2 bases, with 7 bases sitting between them. Germline V gene sequence: CDR1 MNHEY, CDR2 SVGEGT.

In its sample, this clonotype was seen a few times. The rearrangement joins TRBV28 to TRBJ1-5; tentatively, D is TRBD1 (6 bases). This CDR3 has 14 residues. Looked up from germline, CDR1 is MDHEN and CDR2 is SYDVKM. V was shortened by 7 bases and J by 7 bases, with 17 bases between the two germline ends. This CDR3 reads CASTSAGAGQPQHF. CDR3 nucleotides: TGTGCCAGCACCTCAGCAGGGGCAGGACAGCCCCAGCATTTT.

This clonotype was seen at least ten times. The V call is TRBV7-9, the J call TRBJ2-1; 10 nucleotides align to TRBD2. CDR1 and CDR2 from the germline V gene are SEHNR and FQNEAQ (reference sequence). Trimming removed 2 bases from V and 5 bases from J; junction bases left unmatched: 3. The CDR3 sequence is 15 residues long. The CDR3 region is CASSLLSGGDNEQFF. In DNA, the CDR3 is TGTGCCAGCAGCTTACTGAGCGGGGGGGACAATGAGCAGTTCTTC.

The J gene is TRBJ2-2, the V gene TRBV12-3 or TRBV12-4; D remains unclear. The ends were cut back, 6 bases at V and 2 bases at J, with 10 bases in the middle. CDR3 length: 14 amino acids. The CDR3 loop reads CASRVYANTGELFF. CDR3 DNA sequence: TGTGCCAGCAGAGTGTACGCCAACACCGGGGAGCTGTTTTTT.

The rearrangement uses TRBV5-1 and TRBJ2-1; D unresolved. The CDR3 runs 15 residues. Germline V CDR1 and CDR2: SGHRS, YFSETQ. Trimming pared 0 bases from V and 1 base from J, leaving 8 bases between. Here the CDR3 reads CASSLVRPSYNEQFF. In DNA form, the CDR3 reads TGCGCCAGCAGCTTGGTCCGACCTTCCTACAATGAGCAGTTCTTC.

This clonotype showed up just a few times. The chain carries TRBV6-2 or TRBV6-3 and TRBJ2-5, with D maybe TRBD1 (6 bases). Germline V lookup: CDR1 MNHEY, CDR2 SVGEGT. V was shortened by 5 bases and J by 0 bases, with 13 bases between the two germline ends. This CDR3 has 15 amino acids. The CDR3 DNA reads as TGTGCCAGCAGTAAGGGGGATGCTTACCAAGAGACCCAGTACTTC. Translation gives CASSKGDAYQETQYF.

The genes are TRBV5-1 and TRBJ1-1; maybe TRBD1 (6 bases). Germline lookup yields CDR1 SGHRS and CDR2 YFSETQ. The V end lost 4 bases, the J end lost 7 bases, and 11 bases lay between the germline ends. The CDR3 has 12 residues. CDR3 DNA sequence: TGCGCCAGCAGCCGGGAGGGGGTTGAAGCTTTCTTT. This translates into CASSREGVEAFF.

This clonotype was counted many times. The chain recombines TRBV28 with TRBJ2-7; D ambiguous. CDR3 length equals 12 residues. The V end lost 3 bases, the J end lost 2 bases, and 5 bases lay between the germline ends. Germline-derived CDR1 and CDR2 are MDHEN and SYDVKM. The CDR3 sequence is CASSLGTYEQYF. The CDR3 DNA reads TGTGCCAGCAGTTTGGGAACCTACGAGCAGTACTTC.

This clonotype was detected only a few times. The chain couples TRBV19 to TRBJ1-1; maybe TRBD1 (5 bases). Trimming took off 9 bases at V and 8 bases at J, with 16 bases between the two ends. This CDR3 has 12 amino acids. Germline CDR1 and CDR2: LNHDA and SQIVND (reference sequence). Here the CDR3 DNA reads TGTGCCAGCGGGACGGAAGTTTGGGAAGCTTTCTTT. Amino acids: CASGTEVWEAFF.

This chain connects TRBV5-6 to TRBJ1-4; D ambiguous. The CDR3 runs to 16 residues. V shed 4 bases and J shed 4 bases, with 17 bases lying between them. CDR1 SGHDT and CDR2 YYEEEE come from the germline V gene. CDR3 protein: CASSIRWTADNEKLFF. The CDR3, as DNA: TGTGCCAGCAGCATCAGGTGGACGGCCGATAATGAAAAACTGTTTTTT.

This clonotype has more than one count but fewer than ten. The CDR3 sequence is CASSLAGTAEQFF. The CDR3 DNA reads as TGTGCCAGCAGCTTAGCGGGGACTGCTGAGCAGTTCTTC. The gene calls are TRBV7-8 and TRBJ2-1, with a weak D call TRBD2 (6 bases). CDR1 SGHVS and CDR2 FQNEAQ come from the germline V gene. V was shortened by 0 bases and J by 9 bases, with 9 bases between the two germline ends. CDR3 length: 13 residues.

V is TRBV12-3 or TRBV12-4 and J is TRBJ2-5; 10 nucleotides align to TRBD1. This CDR3 has 14 amino acids. V was pared by 6 bases and J by 4 bases, with 5 bases of the junction left unmatched. DNA of the CDR3: TGTGCCAGCAGAAGGGACAGGGGAGGAGAGACCCAGTACTTC. Translated, it gives CASRRDRGGETQYF.

This clonotype was picked up many times. V is TRBV7-2 and J is TRBJ1-1; D is possibly TRBD1 (6 bases). The length of the CDR3 is 14 residues. Germline CDR1 SGHTA, CDR2 FQGNSA. Trimming removed 5 bases from V and 6 bases from J, with 16 bases in between. CDR3 coding DNA: TGTGCCAGCAGCCCCGGGACAAATGGGGCTGAAGCTTTCTTT. Its protein is CASSPGTNGAEAFF.

The chain is built from TRBV27 and TRBJ2-1; TRBD1 aligns across 9 bases. Germline CDR1 reads MNHEY; CDR2 reads SMNVEV (reference sequence). J was trimmed by 4 bases and V by 6 bases; bases with no gene match: 7. The CDR3 runs to 15 residues. DNA for the CDR3: TGTGCCAGCAGCTACCGGGACAGGGTTTACAATGAGCAGTTCTTC. It encodes CASSYRDRVYNEQFF.